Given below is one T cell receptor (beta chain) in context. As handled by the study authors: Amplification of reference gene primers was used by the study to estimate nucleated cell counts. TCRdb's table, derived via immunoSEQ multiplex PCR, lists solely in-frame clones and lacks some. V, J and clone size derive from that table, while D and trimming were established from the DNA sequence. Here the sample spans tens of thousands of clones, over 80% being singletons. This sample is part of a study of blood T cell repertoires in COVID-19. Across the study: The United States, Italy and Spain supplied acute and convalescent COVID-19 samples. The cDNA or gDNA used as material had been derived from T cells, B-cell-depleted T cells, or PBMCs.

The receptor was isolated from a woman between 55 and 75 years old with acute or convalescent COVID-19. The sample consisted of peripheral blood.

The CDR3 sequence is CASSNVQSYGYTF. For the CDR3, the DNA is TGTGCCAGCAGCAATGTCCAGTCCTATGGCTACACCTTC. This chain connects TRBV21-1 to TRBJ1-2; TRBD1, the table's D call, lacks a check against the DNA. TRBV21-1 is noted as a pseudogene. The CDR3 is 13 residues long.